This T cell receptor beta chain originates from a study of OX40 agonist ivuxolimab in advanced cancers. As for the study in general: It was ivuxolimab, an agonistic anti-OX40 (CD134) antibody, that patients were treated with. Study results and caveats: The expanded peripheral T cells' antigen specificity was not determined.

The CDR3 totals 16 residues. Germline V gene sequence: CDR1 SGHAT, CDR2 FQNNGV. V gave up 6 bases and J gave up 5 bases; unmatched junction bases: 9. Data came from immunoSEQ multiplex PCR; TCRdb stores just in-frame clones and leaves some out. The sample consists of tens of thousands of clones, 80% to 95% of them appearing once. This clone appeared a few times. The antigen remains undetermined. The chain joins TRBV11-2 to TRBJ2-7; 14 bases are shared with TRBD2. Specimen: CD4+ or CD8+ T cells sorted from blood, collected in a trial of the OX40 agonist ivuxolimab. The receptor comes from an adult with an advanced solid tumor such as melanoma, head and neck, liver or kidney cancer. DNA for the CDR3: TGTGCCAGCAGAAAGGGGCCGGGACTAGCGGGAGACGAGCAGTACTTC. Its protein is CASRKGPGLAGDEQYF.